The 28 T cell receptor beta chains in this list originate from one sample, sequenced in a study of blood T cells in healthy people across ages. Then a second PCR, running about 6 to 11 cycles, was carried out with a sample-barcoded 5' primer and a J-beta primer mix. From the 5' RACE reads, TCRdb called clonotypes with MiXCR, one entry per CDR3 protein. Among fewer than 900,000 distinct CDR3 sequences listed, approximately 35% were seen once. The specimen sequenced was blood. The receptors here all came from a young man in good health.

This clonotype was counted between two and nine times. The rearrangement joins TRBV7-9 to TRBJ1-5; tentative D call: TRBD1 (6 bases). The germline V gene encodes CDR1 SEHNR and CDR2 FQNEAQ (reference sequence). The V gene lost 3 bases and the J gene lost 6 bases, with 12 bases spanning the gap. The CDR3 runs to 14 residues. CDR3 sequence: CASSLSTGLQPQHF. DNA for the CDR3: TGTGCCAGCAGCTTGTCGACAGGCCTTCAGCCCCAGCATTTT.

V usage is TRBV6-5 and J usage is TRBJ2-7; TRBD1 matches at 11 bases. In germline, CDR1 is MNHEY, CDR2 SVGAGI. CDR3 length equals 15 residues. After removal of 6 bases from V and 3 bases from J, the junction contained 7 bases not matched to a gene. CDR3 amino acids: CASRSSGTGGYEQYF. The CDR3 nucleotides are TGTGCCAGCAGATCTAGTGGGACAGGGGGCTACGAGCAGTACTTC.

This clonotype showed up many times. CDR3: CASSFAPSGGADEQFF. CDR3 in DNA: TGTGCCAGCAGTTTTGCCCCTAGCGGGGGGGCGGATGAGCAGTTCTTC. The rearrangement joins TRBV12-3 or TRBV12-4 to TRBJ2-1; 12 bases are a match to TRBD2. Trimming cost V 3 bases and J 8 bases; bases outside gene matches: 8. The CDR3 consists of 16 residues.

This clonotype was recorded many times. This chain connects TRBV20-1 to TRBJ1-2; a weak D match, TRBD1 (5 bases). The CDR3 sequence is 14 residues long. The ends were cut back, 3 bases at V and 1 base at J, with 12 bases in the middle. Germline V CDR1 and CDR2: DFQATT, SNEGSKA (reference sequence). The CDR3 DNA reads TGCAGTGCTAGTCAAGGGGCGGTTAACTATGGCTACACCTTC. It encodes CSASQGAVNYGYTF.

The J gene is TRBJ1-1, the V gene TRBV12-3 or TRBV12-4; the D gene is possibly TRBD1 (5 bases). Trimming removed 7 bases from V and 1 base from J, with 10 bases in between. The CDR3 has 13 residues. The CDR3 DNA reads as TGTGCCAGCACCCTGGACACGAACACTGAAGCTTTCTTT. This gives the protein CASTLDTNTEAFF.

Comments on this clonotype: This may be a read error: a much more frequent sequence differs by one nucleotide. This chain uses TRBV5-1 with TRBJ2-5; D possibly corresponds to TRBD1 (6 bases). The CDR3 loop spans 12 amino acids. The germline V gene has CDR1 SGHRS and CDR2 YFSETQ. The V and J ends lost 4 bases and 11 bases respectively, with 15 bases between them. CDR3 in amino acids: CASSADSPEQYF. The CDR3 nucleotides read TGCGCCAGCAGCGCGGACAGTCCAGAGCAGTACTTC.

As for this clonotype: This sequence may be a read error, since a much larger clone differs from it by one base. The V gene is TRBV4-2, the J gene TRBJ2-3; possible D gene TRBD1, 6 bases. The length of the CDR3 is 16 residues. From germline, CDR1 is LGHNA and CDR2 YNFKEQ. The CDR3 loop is CAGSQEPGDVADTQYF. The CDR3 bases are TGTGCCGGCAGCCAAGAGCCAGGGGATGTAGCAGATACGCAGTATTTT.

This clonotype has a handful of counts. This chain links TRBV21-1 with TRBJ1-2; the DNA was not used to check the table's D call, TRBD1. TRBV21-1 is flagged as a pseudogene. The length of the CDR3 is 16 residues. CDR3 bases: TGTGCCAGCAGCAAAGAAGGGGACAGGACGAACTATGGCTACACCTTC. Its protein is CASSKEGDRTNYGYTF.

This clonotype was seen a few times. The CDR3 is CASSQEFETFNEQFF. In DNA form, the CDR3 reads TGCGCCAGCAGCCAAGAATTTGAGACATTTAATGAGCAGTTCTTC. This rearrangement joins TRBV4-3 to TRBJ2-1; D ambiguous. The V end was cut by 0 bases, the J end by 7 bases, with 13 bases between. The V gene's germline CDR1 is LGHNA and CDR2 YSLEER. CDR3 length: 15 residues.

The CDR3 region is CSARGQGAGNTIYF. CDR3 sequence (DNA): TGCAGTGCTAGGGGACAGGGAGCCGGAAACACCATATATTTT. This chain connects TRBV20-1 to TRBJ1-3; 9 bases map to TRBD1. Germline-derived CDR1 and CDR2 are DFQATT and SNEGSKA (reference sequence). The CDR3 is made up of 14 amino acids. Trimming removed 3 bases from V and 4 bases from J; junction bases left unmatched: 4.

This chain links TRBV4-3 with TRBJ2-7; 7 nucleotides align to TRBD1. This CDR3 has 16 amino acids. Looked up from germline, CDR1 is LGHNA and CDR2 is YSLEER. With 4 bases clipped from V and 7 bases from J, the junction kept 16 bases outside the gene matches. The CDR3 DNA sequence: TGCGCCAGCAGCCGGACAGGATTGGAGGCCTACAATGAGCAGTACTTC. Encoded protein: CASSRTGLEAYNEQYF.

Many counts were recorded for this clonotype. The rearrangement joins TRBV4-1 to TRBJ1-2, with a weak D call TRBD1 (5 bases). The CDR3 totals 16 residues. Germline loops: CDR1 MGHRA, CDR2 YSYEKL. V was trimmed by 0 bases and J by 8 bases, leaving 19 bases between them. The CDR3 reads CASSQEFTGRLWGYTF. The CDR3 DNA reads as TGCGCCAGCAGCCAAGAGTTTACAGGCCGACTATGGGGCTACACCTTC.

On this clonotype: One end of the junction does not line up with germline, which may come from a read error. The CDR3 DNA reads TGTGCCAGCAGCCAAGATCCCGACAGTGATACGCGGTATTTT. This sequence encodes CASSQDPDSDTRYF. The chain joins TRBV4-2 to TRBJ2-3; tentatively, D is TRBD1 (5 bases). The CDR3 is 14 residues long. Germline V lookup: CDR1 LGHNA, CDR2 YNFKEQ.

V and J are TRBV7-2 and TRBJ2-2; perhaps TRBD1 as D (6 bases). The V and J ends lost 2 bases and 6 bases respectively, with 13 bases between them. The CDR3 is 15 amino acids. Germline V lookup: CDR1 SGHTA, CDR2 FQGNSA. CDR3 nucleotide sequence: TGTGCCAGCAGCTTAAGTGGGGGCTTTTCCGGGGAGCTGTTTTTT. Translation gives CASSLSGGFSGELFF. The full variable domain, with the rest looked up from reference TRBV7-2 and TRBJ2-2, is GAGVSQSPSNKVTEKGKDVELRCDPISGHTALYWYRQSLGQGLEFLIYFQGNSAPDKSGLPSDRFSAERTGGSVSTLTIQRTQQEDSAVYLCASSLSGGFSGELFFGEGSRLTVL.

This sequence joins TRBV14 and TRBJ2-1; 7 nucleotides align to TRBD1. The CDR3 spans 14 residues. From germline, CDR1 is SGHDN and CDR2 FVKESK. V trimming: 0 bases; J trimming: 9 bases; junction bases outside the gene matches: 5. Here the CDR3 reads CASSQDLRGREQFF. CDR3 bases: TGTGCCAGCAGCCAAGATCTTAGGGGGCGTGAGCAGTTCTTC.

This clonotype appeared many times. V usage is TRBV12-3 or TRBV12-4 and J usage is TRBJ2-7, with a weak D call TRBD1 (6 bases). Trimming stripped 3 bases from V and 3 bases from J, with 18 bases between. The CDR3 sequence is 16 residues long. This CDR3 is CASSLVTGFSYYEQYF. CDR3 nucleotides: TGTGCCAGCAGTTTGGTAACAGGGTTTAGTTACTACGAGCAGTACTTC.

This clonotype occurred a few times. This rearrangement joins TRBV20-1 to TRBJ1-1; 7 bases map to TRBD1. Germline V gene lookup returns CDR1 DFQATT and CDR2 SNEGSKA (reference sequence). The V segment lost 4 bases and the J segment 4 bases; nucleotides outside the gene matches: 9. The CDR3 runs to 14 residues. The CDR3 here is CSAKKTGFGTEAFF. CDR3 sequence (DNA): TGCAGTGCTAAGAAGACAGGGTTCGGCACTGAAGCTTTCTTT.

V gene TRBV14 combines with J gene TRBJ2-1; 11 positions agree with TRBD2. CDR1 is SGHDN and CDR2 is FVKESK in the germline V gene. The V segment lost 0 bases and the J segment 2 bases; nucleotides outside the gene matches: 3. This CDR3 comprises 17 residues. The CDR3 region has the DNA TGTGCCAGCAGCCAAGATAAGGGACTAGCGGCCTACAATGAGCAGTTCTTC. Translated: CASSQDKGLAAYNEQFF.

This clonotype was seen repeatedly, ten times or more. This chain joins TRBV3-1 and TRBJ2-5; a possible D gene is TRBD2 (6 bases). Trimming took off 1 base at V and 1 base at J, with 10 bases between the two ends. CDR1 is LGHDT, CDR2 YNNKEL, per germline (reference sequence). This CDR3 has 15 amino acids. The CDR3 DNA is TGTGCCAGCAGCCAAGCGCGGGGTGCCCAAGAGACCCAGTACTTC. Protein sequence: CASSQARGAQETQYF.

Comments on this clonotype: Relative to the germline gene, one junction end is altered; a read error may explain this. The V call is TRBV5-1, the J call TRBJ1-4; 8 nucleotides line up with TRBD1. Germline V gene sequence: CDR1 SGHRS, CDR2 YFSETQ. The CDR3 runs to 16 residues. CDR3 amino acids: CASSKDRVEPNAKLFF. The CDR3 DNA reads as TGCGCCAGCAGCAAGGACAGGGTTGAACCTAATGCAAAACTGTTTTTT.

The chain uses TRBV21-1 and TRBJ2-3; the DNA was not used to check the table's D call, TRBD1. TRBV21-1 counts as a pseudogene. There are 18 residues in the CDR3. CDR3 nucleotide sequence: TGTGCCAGCAGCTCTACTCGGGACAGGGGGCGCGGAACAGATACGCAGTATTTT. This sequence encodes CASSSTRDRGRGTDTQYF.

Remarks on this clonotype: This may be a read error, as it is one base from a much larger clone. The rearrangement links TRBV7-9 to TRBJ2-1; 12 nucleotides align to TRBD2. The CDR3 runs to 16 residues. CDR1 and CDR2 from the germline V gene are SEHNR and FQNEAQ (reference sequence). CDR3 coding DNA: TGTACCAGCAGCTCCGGACTAGCGGGATACTACAATGAGCAGTTCTTC. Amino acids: CTSSSGLAGYYNEQFF.

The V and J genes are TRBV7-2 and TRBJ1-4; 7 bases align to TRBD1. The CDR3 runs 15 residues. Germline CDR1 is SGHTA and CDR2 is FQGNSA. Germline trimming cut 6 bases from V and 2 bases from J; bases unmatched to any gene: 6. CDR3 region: CASRQRGGTNEKLFF. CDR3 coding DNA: TGTGCCAGCAGACAACGAGGGGGCACTAATGAAAAACTGTTTTTT.

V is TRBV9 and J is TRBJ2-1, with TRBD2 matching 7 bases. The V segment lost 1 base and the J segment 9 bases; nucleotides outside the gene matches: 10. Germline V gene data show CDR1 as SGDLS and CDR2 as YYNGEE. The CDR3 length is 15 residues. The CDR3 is CASSVSGVGGGEQFF. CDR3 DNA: TGTGCCAGCAGCGTATCTGGGGTGGGGGGGGGTGAGCAGTTCTTC.

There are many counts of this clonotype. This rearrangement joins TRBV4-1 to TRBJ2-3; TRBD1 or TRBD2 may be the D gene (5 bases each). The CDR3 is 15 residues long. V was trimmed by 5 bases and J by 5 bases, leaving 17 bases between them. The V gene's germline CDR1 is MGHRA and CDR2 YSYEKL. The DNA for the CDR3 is TGCGCCAGCAGCGCTGCCGGGGCGGCGGGAGATACGCAGTATTTT. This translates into CASSAAGAAGDTQYF.

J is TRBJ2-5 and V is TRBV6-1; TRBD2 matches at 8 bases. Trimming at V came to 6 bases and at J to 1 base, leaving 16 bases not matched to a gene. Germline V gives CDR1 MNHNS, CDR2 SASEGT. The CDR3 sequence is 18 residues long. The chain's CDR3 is CASRKEERGQELQETQYF. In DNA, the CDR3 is TGTGCCAGCAGGAAGGAGGAGCGGGGGCAAGAACTCCAAGAGACCCAGTACTTC.

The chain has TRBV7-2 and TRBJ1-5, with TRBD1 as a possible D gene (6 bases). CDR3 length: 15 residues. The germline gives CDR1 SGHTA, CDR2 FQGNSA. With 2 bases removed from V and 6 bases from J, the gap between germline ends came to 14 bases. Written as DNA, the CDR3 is TGTGCCAGCAGCTTAACGGCAGGGGAGGGTCAGCCCCAGCATTTT. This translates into CASSLTAGEGQPQHF.

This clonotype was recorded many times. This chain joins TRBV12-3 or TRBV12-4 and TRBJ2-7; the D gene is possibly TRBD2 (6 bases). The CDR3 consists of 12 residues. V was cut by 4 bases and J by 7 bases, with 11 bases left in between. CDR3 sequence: CASSSPGGEQYF. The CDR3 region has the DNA TGTGCCAGCAGTTCCCCTGGGGGGGAGCAGTACTTC.